These 31 T cell receptor beta chains were sequenced from one sample in a study of early T cells in non-severe SARS-CoV-2 infection. MiXCR, run by TCRdb on the 5' RACE reads, gives a single entry per CDR3 protein. Here the sample spans around 98,000 distinct CDR3 sequences, about 11% being singletons. Sample: whole blood. The receptor set was obtained from an adult who was a healthcare worker with PCR-confirmed SARS-CoV-2 infection or an uninfected control (not recorded which).

V usage is TRBV20-1 and J usage is TRBJ2-7, with D perhaps being TRBD1 or TRBD2 (5 bases each). The ends were cut back, 5 bases at V and 6 bases at J, with 20 bases in the middle. Germline-derived CDR1 and CDR2 are DFQATT and SNEGSKA (reference sequence). This CDR3 has 14 amino acids. CDR3: CSAGNGASSLEQYF. Written as DNA, the CDR3 is TGCAGTGCTGGAAACGGGGCCTCCTCCCTCGAGCAGTACTTC.

CDR3 protein: CATSRDARTNEKLFF. In DNA form, the CDR3 reads TGTGCCACCAGCAGAGATGCTCGGACTAATGAAAAACTGTTTTTT. The chain joins TRBV15 to TRBJ1-4, with D unresolved. Germline values: CDR1 LNHNV, CDR2 YYDKDF (reference sequence). V lost 0 bases and J 2 bases, leaving 7 bases between the germline ends. The CDR3 totals 15 residues.

V and J are TRBV30 and TRBJ1-1, with no clear D. With 0 bases removed from V and 2 bases from J, the gap between germline ends came to 7 bases. The CDR3 has 13 residues. The V gene's germline CDR1 is GTSNPN and CDR2 SVGIG (reference sequence). DNA for the CDR3: TGTGCCTGGAGTGTACAGACAAACACTGAAGCTTTCTTT. This encodes CAWSVQTNTEAFF.

The chain combines TRBV29-1 with TRBJ1-4; D may be TRBD1 (6 bases). The CDR3 consists of 12 residues. Looked up from germline, CDR1 is SQVTM and CDR2 is ANQGSEA. Trimming shortened V by 6 bases and J by 8 bases, and 13 bases separated the two germline ends. CDR3 residues: CSVPDSTEKLFF. Written as DNA, the CDR3 is TGCAGCGTACCGGACAGCACCGAAAAACTGTTTTTT. Full variable domain (outside the CDR3, taken from reference TRBV29-1 and TRBJ1-4): SAVISQKPSRDICQRGTSLTIQCQVDSQVTMMFWYRQQPGQSLTLIATANQGSEATYESGFVIDKFPISRPNLTFSTLTVSNMSPEDSSIYLCSVPDSTEKLFFGSGTQLSVL.

This clonotype was recorded many times. V is TRBV2 and J is TRBJ2-2, with D possibly matching TRBD1 (5 bases). Germline V gives CDR1 SNHLY, CDR2 FYNNEI. V lost 6 bases to trimming and J lost 5 bases, with 10 bases between them. This CDR3 comprises 13 residues. CDR3 nucleotide sequence: TGTGCCAGCAGGCTCAGGGATACCGGGGAGCTGTTTTTT. The encoded protein is CASRLRDTGELFF.

J is TRBJ2-3 and V is TRBV29-1, with D unclear. V was cut by 4 bases and J by 4 bases, with 6 bases left in between. From germline, CDR1 is SQVTM and CDR2 ANQGSEA. The CDR3 consists of 11 residues. The DNA of the CDR3 is TGCAGCGTTGTCTACCCAGATACGCAGTATTTT. Its protein product is CSVVYPDTQYF.

This clonotype was seen only a few times. J is TRBJ1-5 and V is TRBV3-1; D is unclear. V lost 0 bases and J 5 bases, leaving 8 bases between the germline ends. The germline V gene has CDR1 LGHDT and CDR2 YNNKEL (reference sequence). This CDR3 has 14 amino acids. The DNA for the CDR3 is TGTGCCAGCAGCCAAGATACAGCATATCAGCCCCAGCATTTT. Protein product: CASSQDTAYQPQHF.

J is TRBJ2-2 and V is TRBV20-1, with 7 bases fitting TRBD1. There are 16 residues in the CDR3. Germline CDR1 and CDR2: DFQATT and SNEGSKA (reference sequence). V dropped 3 bases and J dropped 0; count of bases not matched to a gene: 7. In DNA, the CDR3 is TGCAGTGCTAGTATTAATCAGGGGGCGAACACCGGGGAGCTGTTTTTT. Amino acids: CSASINQGANTGELFF.

Only one count was recorded for this clonotype. The chain couples TRBV29-1 to TRBJ2-3; the D is unclear. V was pared by 6 bases and J by 4 bases, with 8 bases between. The CDR3 is made up of 11 amino acids. In germline, CDR1 is SQVTM, CDR2 ANQGSEA. The CDR3 DNA sequence: TGCAGCGTCCAAGCATCAGATACGCAGTATTTT. Residues: CSVQASDTQYF.

This clonotype was counted at least ten times. V is TRBV28 and J is TRBJ2-2; D possibly corresponds to TRBD2 (6 bases). Germline V lookup: CDR1 MDHEN, CDR2 SYDVKM. The CDR3 is 14 amino acids. Trimming took off 5 bases at V and 7 bases at J, with 14 bases between the two ends. The CDR3 spells CASSPGRGGGELFF. DNA for the CDR3: TGTGCCAGCAGTCCCGGGAGAGGAGGCGGGGAGCTGTTTTTT. Combining the CDR3 with reference TRBV28 and TRBJ2-2 gives the whole variable domain DVKVTQSSRYLVKRTGEKVFLECVQDMDHENMFWYRQDPGLGLRLIYFSYDVKMKEKGDIPEGYSVSREKKERFSLILESASTNQTSMYLCASSPGRGGGELFFGEGSRLTVL.

This clonotype was recorded many times. CDR3 bases: TGTGCCAGCAGTGGACAGGGTGGCACCGGGGAGCTGTTTTTT. Translated: CASSGQGGTGELFF. V gene TRBV2 combines with J gene TRBJ2-2; TRBD1 matches at 7 bases. This CDR3 spans 14 amino acids. Germline V gives CDR1 SNHLY, CDR2 FYNNEI. J was trimmed by 4 bases and V by 4 bases; bases with no gene match: 3.

The chain links TRBV2 to TRBJ2-2; tentative D call: TRBD2 (5 bases). This CDR3 spans 15 amino acids. Germline assignment: CDR1 SNHLY and CDR2 FYNNEI. Trimming pared 6 bases from V and 3 bases from J, leaving 14 bases between. CDR3 nucleotide sequence: TGTGCCAGCAGAGGGAGTAACTCGGACACCGGGGAGCTGTTTTTT. The encoded protein is CASRGSNSDTGELFF.

There are a few counts of this clonotype. This chain joins TRBV12-5 and TRBJ1-1; 8 bases fit TRBD1. The junction had 17 bases not matched to a gene; V was cut back by 4 bases and J by 10 bases. Looked up from germline, CDR1 is LGHNT and CDR2 is FRNRAP. The CDR3 is 16 residues long. The CDR3: CASGSLPPGQGLGAFF. CDR3 sequence (DNA): TGTGCTAGTGGTTCCCTACCTCCTGGACAGGGCTTAGGAGCTTTCTTT.

This clonotype was seen a handful of times. The chain couples TRBV5-1 to TRBJ2-1; 9 nucleotides match TRBD2. Germline-derived CDR1 and CDR2 are SGHRS and YFSETQ. V lost 4 bases, J lost 8 bases, and 10 bases stayed unmatched. This CDR3 spans 15 amino acids. The CDR3 nucleotides are TGCGCCAGCAGCCGCCCCGGGACTAGCCTCGATGAGCAGTTCTTC. Residues: CASSRPGTSLDEQFF.

This clonotype was recorded many times. The chain uses TRBV29-1 and TRBJ1-1; a possible D gene is TRBD1 (5 bases). The V gene's germline CDR1 is SQVTM and CDR2 ANQGSEA. The length of the CDR3 is 10 residues. V gave up 5 bases and J gave up 5 bases, with 6 bases separating them. CDR3 DNA: TGCAGCGTTCAGGGAACTGAAGCTTTCTTT. Translation: CSVQGTEAFF.

This clonotype has ten or more counts. The V and J genes are TRBV7-9 and TRBJ2-1; 8 positions agree with TRBD2. The CDR3 totals 17 residues. After removal of 1 base from V and 0 bases from J, the junction contained 5 bases not matched to a gene. Per the germline V gene, CDR1 is SEHNR and CDR2 is FQNEAQ (reference sequence). The CDR3 reads CASSLVFGTSSYNEQFF. Written as DNA, the CDR3 is TGTGCCAGCAGCTTAGTTTTCGGGACTAGCTCCTACAATGAGCAGTTCTTC.

This clonotype was observed many times. V usage is TRBV5-1 and J usage is TRBJ2-3, with a possible D match to TRBD2 (6 bases). Germline V gives CDR1 SGHRS, CDR2 YFSETQ. The V gene lost 1 base and the J gene lost 5 bases, with 14 bases spanning the gap. This CDR3 is 15 amino acids long. CDR3 DNA sequence: TGCGCCAGCAGCTTGACGGGAGTGATGAAAGATACGCAGTATTTT. Amino acids: CASSLTGVMKDTQYF.

This clonotype was seen repeatedly, ten times or more. The gene calls are TRBV20-1 and TRBJ2-3, with TRBD2 identical over 12 bases. V shed 3 bases and J 8 bases; nucleotides not matched to a gene: 12. This CDR3 has 16 amino acids. Germline CDR1 and CDR2: DFQATT and SNEGSKA (reference sequence). This chain's CDR3 is CSASPASGGAFLTQYF. The DNA of the CDR3 is TGCAGTGCTAGCCCAGCTAGCGGGGGGGCATTCCTTACGCAGTATTTT.

This clonotype was observed many times. The rearrangement links TRBV9 to TRBJ2-3; D call uncertain. Trimming removed 3 bases from V and 2 bases from J, with 13 bases in between. The length of the CDR3 is 15 residues. The V gene's germline CDR1 is SGDLS and CDR2 YYNGEE. This CDR3 reads CASSAVTDNTDTQYF. DNA of the CDR3: TGTGCCAGCAGCGCCGTGACCGACAACACAGATACGCAGTATTTT.

The chain combines TRBV2 with TRBJ2-1; TRBD2 agrees at 12 bases. Germline V lookup: CDR1 SNHLY, CDR2 FYNNEI. The CDR3 has 16 amino acids. V was clipped by 6 bases and J by 3 bases; unmatched bases: 6. The chain's CDR3 is CASSDGLAGSYNEQFF. In nucleotides, the CDR3 is TGTGCCAGCAGCGACGGACTAGCGGGGAGCTACAATGAGCAGTTCTTC.

This clonotype was recorded a few times. The chain joins TRBV29-1 to TRBJ2-3; D is perhaps TRBD1 (6 bases). V gave up 4 bases and J gave up 0 bases, with 17 bases separating them. The CDR3 extends over 16 amino acids. The germline gives CDR1 SQVTM, CDR2 ANQGSEA. The CDR3 DNA sequence: TGCAGCGTTGTTCAGGGGTTAAGTACTAGCACAGATACGCAGTATTTT. As protein: CSVVQGLSTSTDTQYF.

This clonotype was picked up a small number of times. V gene TRBV29-1 combines with J gene TRBJ2-7; D not resolved. The V end was cut by 4 bases, the J end by 2 bases, with 12 bases between. The CDR3 is made up of 13 amino acids. Germline V gives CDR1 SQVTM, CDR2 ANQGSEA. The CDR3 DNA is TGCAGCGTTGTCTCGGACCATACCTACGAGCAGTACTTC. Translated: CSVVSDHTYEQYF.

This clonotype was seen repeatedly, ten times or more. The CDR3: CSARAGGGRTYYEQYF. The CDR3 DNA reads TGCAGTGCTAGAGCGGGGGGAGGGAGGACCTACTACGAGCAGTACTTC. The chain has TRBV20-1 and TRBJ2-7, with TRBD2 matching over 7 bases. V lost 1 base and J lost 3; bases outside the gene matches: 12. The CDR3 contains 16 residues. Germline CDR1 DFQATT, CDR2 SNEGSKA (reference sequence).

The chain combines TRBV28 with TRBJ1-6; D is possibly TRBD1 (5 bases). Deletions cut 6 bases from V and 6 bases from J, with 18 bases between. Germline V gene data show CDR1 as MDHEN and CDR2 as SYDVKM. This CDR3 spans 16 amino acids. The CDR3 here is CASSYPSGGANSPLHF. The CDR3 DNA sequence: TGTGCCAGCAGCTATCCGTCGGGGGGAGCTAATTCACCCCTCCACTTT.

This clonotype was detected ten times or more. At one of its ends the junction is not consistent with the germline gene, which may arise from a read error. The CDR3 DNA reads TGTGCCAGCTCACTGGGACAGTCTGGGCCCAACGTCCTGACTTTC. Its protein product is CASSLGQSGPNVLTF. The chain has TRBV18 and TRBJ2-6; 7 nucleotides line up with TRBD1. Germline CDR1 is KGHSH and CDR2 is LQKENI. This CDR3 comprises 15 residues.

This clonotype showed up just a few times. J is TRBJ2-7 and V is TRBV20-1; possibly TRBD1 for D (6 bases). The germline V gene has CDR1 DFQATT and CDR2 SNEGSKA (reference sequence). CDR3 size: 12 residues. V lost 3 bases, J lost 3 bases, and 9 bases lay in between. CDR3 sequence reads: CSASGQRYEQYF. CDR3 sequence (DNA): TGCAGTGCTAGCGGACAGCGCTACGAGCAGTACTTC.

This clonotype has just a few counts. V gene TRBV6-2 or TRBV6-3 combines with J gene TRBJ2-7; D unclear. CDR1 and CDR2 (germline): MNHEY, SVGEGT. This CDR3 has 16 amino acids. Trimming pared 0 bases from V and 5 bases from J, leaving 17 bases between. CDR3 coding DNA: TGTGCCAGCAGTTACTCGATAAGGGTGGGCACGGACGAGCAGTACTTC. This encodes CASSYSIRVGTDEQYF.

This clonotype was seen more than once but under ten times. CDR3 in amino acids: CASSWGLAQYEQYF. DNA of the CDR3: TGTGCCAGCAGCTGGGGACTAGCTCAATACGAGCAGTACTTC. The V call is TRBV5-5, the J call TRBJ2-7; 9 bases line up with TRBD2. V gave up 3 bases and J gave up 4 bases; unmatched junction bases: 5. The CDR3 loop spans 14 amino acids. CDR1 and CDR2 from the germline V gene are SGHKS and YYEKEE (reference sequence). The variable domain in full, completed from reference TRBV5-5 and TRBJ2-7, reads DAGVTQSPTHLIKTRGQQVTLRCSPISGHKSVSWYQQVLGQGPQFIFQYYEKEERGRGNFPDRFSARQFPNYSSELNVNALLLGDSALYLCASSWGLAQYEQYFGPGTRLTVT.

This clonotype was counted ten times or more. The J gene is TRBJ2-2, the V gene TRBV7-2; D uncertain. This CDR3 spans 16 amino acids. V lost 8 bases and J lost 6, with 22 bases in between. Germline-derived CDR1 and CDR2 are SGHTA and FQGNSA. In nucleotides, the CDR3 is TGTGCCAGCCTCCGTGGCGCACTGAGTCTCCCCGGGGAGCTGTTTTTT. It yields the protein CASLRGALSLPGELFF. The full variable domain, in which reference TRBV7-2 and TRBJ2-2 provide the parts outside the CDR3, is GAGVSQSPSNKVTEKGKDVELRCDPISGHTALYWYRQSLGQGLEFLIYFQGNSAPDKSGLPSDRFSAERTGGSVSTLTIQRTQQEDSAVYLCASLRGALSLPGELFFGEGSRLTVL.

This chain uses TRBV30 with TRBJ1-2, with a possible D match to TRBD1 (6 bases). The CDR3 has 14 residues. The V gene's germline CDR1 is GTSNPN and CDR2 SVGIG (reference sequence). The ends were cut back, 3 bases at V and 3 bases at J, with 14 bases in the middle. CDR3 DNA sequence: TGTGCCTGGAGGGACAGAGGGGACGACTATGGCTACACCTTC. Amino acids: CAWRDRGDDYGYTF. Full variable domain (outside the CDR3, taken from reference TRBV30 and TRBJ1-2): SQTIHQWPATLVQPVGSPLSLECTVEGTSNPNLYWYRQAAGRGLQLLFYSVGIGQISSEVPQNLSASRPQDRQFILSSKKLLLSDSGFYLCAWRDRGDDYGYTFGSGTRLTVV.

The V call is TRBV10-3, the J call TRBJ1-1, with D possibly being TRBD1 (5 bases). V was shortened by 10 bases and J by 0 bases, with 12 bases between the two germline ends. CDR1 is ENHRY, CDR2 SYGVKD, per germline. The CDR3 has 13 amino acids. This CDR3 is CATRARVNTEAFF. The DNA of the CDR3 is TGTGCCACCAGGGCCAGGGTGAACACTGAAGCTTTCTTT.